These 14 T cell receptor beta chains share one sample of origin, sequenced in a study of regulatory T cells in long-lasting Graves disease. Documented time point: persistent/refractory GD, antithyroid drugs over 5 years with positive TRAb. Extracted RNA from PBMCs served as the source of the TCR library. Both iRepertoire HTBI primers and Arm-PCR of CDR3 regions were used to build the TCR beta libraries. TCRdb passed the multiplex PCR reads through MiXCR, listing each CDR3 protein once. The sample lists 390,000 or so distinct CDR3 sequences, roughly 23% occurring once. The sample was peripheral blood mononuclear cells (PBMCs), taken when the disease was refractory, from a patient treated with antithyroid drugs. Source of these receptors: a woman aged 40 to 49 with Graves disease.

This clonotype was seen ten or more times. This chain connects TRBV7-9 to TRBJ2-6; D possibly corresponds to TRBD1 (5 bases). Trimming left V 0 bases short and J 2 bases short, with 5 bases between. The CDR3 sequence is 15 residues long. The germline gives CDR1 SEHNR, CDR2 FQNEAQ (reference sequence). DNA for the CDR3: TGTGCCAGCAGCTTAGCAGGGGCTGGGGCCAACGTCCTGACTTTC. Amino acids: CASSLAGAGANVLTF.

The chain links TRBV7-9 to TRBJ1-2; 12 positions match TRBD1. Unmatched junction bases numbered 6, after V lost 6 bases and J lost 7 bases. The CDR3 is 14 residues long. Germline V gene sequence: CDR1 SEHNR, CDR2 FQNEAQ (reference sequence). Written as DNA, the CDR3 is TGTGCCAGCAGGCGGGACAGGGGGCGAGTTGGCTACACCTTC. Translating it yields CASRRDRGRVGYTF. Looking up the rest from reference TRBV7-9 and TRBJ1-2 gives the full variable domain: DTGVSQNPRHKITKRGQNVTFRCDPISEHNRLYWYRQTLGQGPEFLTYFQNEAQLEKSRLLSDRFSAERPKGSFSTLEIQRTEQGDSAMYLCASRRDRGRVGYTFGSGTRLTVV.

V gene TRBV7-6 combines with J gene TRBJ2-2; possible D gene TRBD1, 5 bases. The CDR3 contains 14 residues. V lost 6 bases, J lost 7 bases, and 15 bases lay in between. The V gene's germline CDR1 is SGHVS and CDR2 FNYEAQ. The CDR3 DNA is TGTGCCAGCAGATCAGGGTTCGAGAGCGGGGAGCTGTTTTTT. This gives the protein CASRSGFESGELFF.

This clonotype has at least ten counts. A junction end diverges from the germline sequence, so it may reflect a read error. The chain has TRBV25-1 and TRBJ2-7, with no clear D. The CDR3 spans 12 residues. CDR1 and CDR2 (germline): MGHDK, SYGVNS. CDR3 sequence: CASSDGNYEQYF. DNA of the CDR3: TGCGCCAGCAGTGACGGAAACTACGAGCAGTACTTC.

There are many counts of this clonotype. This chain connects TRBV11-2 to TRBJ1-2; the match to TRBD1 covers 7 bases. The CDR3 loop spans 14 amino acids. V lost 4 bases, J lost 4 bases, and 6 bases stayed unmatched. The germline CDR1 and CDR2 sequences are SGHAT and FQNNGV. CDR3 sequence reads: CASSSTTGLYGYTF. CDR3 bases: TGTGCCAGCAGCTCAACGACAGGGCTCTATGGCTACACCTTC. The full variable domain, its missing parts supplied by reference TRBV11-2 and TRBJ1-2, is EAGVAQSPRYKIIEKRQSVAFWCNPISGHATLYWYQQILGQGPKLLIQFQNNGVVDDSQLPKDRFSAERLKGVDSTLKIQPAKLEDSAVYLCASSSTTGLYGYTFGSGTRLTVV.

Note on this clonotype: The junction departs from the called germline gene at one end, perhaps through a read error. The CDR3 sequence: CAGSLEGQGDPSTTNEKLFF. The DNA for the CDR3 is TGTGCCGGCAGCTTAGAGGGACAGGGGGACCCATCGACAACTAATGAAAAACTGTTTTTT. The gene calls are TRBV7-9 and TRBJ1-4; 11 bases agree with TRBD1. The CDR3 contains 20 residues. Germline values: CDR1 SEHNR, CDR2 FQNEAQ (reference sequence).

This clonotype came up a few times. The J gene is TRBJ1-4, the V gene TRBV7-9; D gene unclear. Trimming took 6 bases from V and 0 from J, leaving 17 bases between them. The CDR3 has 17 amino acids. Germline lookup yields CDR1 SEHNR and CDR2 FQNEAQ (reference sequence). CDR3: CASSFSQRDATNEKLFF. In DNA form, the CDR3 reads TGTGCCAGCAGTTTCTCACAGCGGGATGCAACTAATGAAAAACTGTTTTTT.

This clonotype was recorded many times. The J gene is TRBJ1-2, the V gene TRBV7-2; 7 bases line up with TRBD1. Losses at the gene ends were 2 bases for V and 4 bases for J; bases not matched to a gene: 7. Germline CDR1 SGHTA, CDR2 FQGNSA. The CDR3 loop spans 15 amino acids. CDR3 DNA: TGTGCCAGCAGCTTAAGAGACAGGGTAGCCTATGGCTACACCTTC. This sequence encodes CASSLRDRVAYGYTF.

This clonotype has ten or more counts. This chain links TRBV24-1 with TRBJ1-5; 7 bases agree with TRBD1. Unmatched junction bases numbered 4, after V lost 0 bases and J lost 9 bases. The CDR3 extends over 14 amino acids. CDR1 and CDR2 (germline): KGHDR, SFDVKD. This CDR3 is CATSDLGQARPQHF. For the CDR3, the DNA is TGTGCCACCAGTGATTTGGGACAGGCTCGGCCCCAGCATTTT.

The rearrangement uses TRBV11-2 and TRBJ2-1; 13 bases line up with TRBD2. After removal of 3 bases from V and 8 bases from J, the junction contained 7 bases not matched to a gene. The V gene's germline CDR1 is SGHAT and CDR2 FQNNGV. The CDR3 is 16 amino acids. CDR3 nucleotide sequence: TGTGCCAGCAGCTTTTGGACTAGCGGGAGCCGATATGAGCAGTTCTTC. Amino acid sequence: CASSFWTSGSRYEQFF. The whole variable domain, remainder taken from reference TRBV11-2 and TRBJ2-1, is EAGVAQSPRYKIIEKRQSVAFWCNPISGHATLYWYQQILGQGPKLLIQFQNNGVVDDSQLPKDRFSAERLKGVDSTLKIQPAKLEDSAVYLCASSFWTSGSRYEQFFGPGTRLTVL.

This clonotype showed up many times. The V call is TRBV2, the J call TRBJ1-1; weak D call: TRBD1 (6 bases). CDR1 SNHLY and CDR2 FYNNEI come from the germline V gene. The length of the CDR3 is 14 residues. V was shortened by 6 bases and J by 4 bases, with 15 bases between the two germline ends. CDR3 sequence reads: CASRPPVGGTEAFF. For the CDR3, the DNA is TGTGCCAGCAGACCCCCGGTAGGGGGCACTGAAGCTTTCTTT.

The sample holds a few counts of this clonotype. The genes are TRBV5-1 and TRBJ1-2, with 9 bases identical to TRBD1. The CDR3 covers 15 residues. Germline trimming cut 0 bases from V and 7 bases from J; bases unmatched to any gene: 7. Per germline, CDR1 SGHRS and CDR2 YFSETQ. CDR3 in amino acids: CASSLEWGTGFGYTF. In nucleotides, the CDR3 is TGCGCCAGCAGCTTGGAGTGGGGGACAGGGTTTGGCTACACCTTC.

The genes are TRBV24-1 and TRBJ2-3; TRBD2 is a possible D gene (6 bases). CDR1 is KGHDR, CDR2 SFDVKD, per germline. This CDR3 has 14 residues. V lost 8 bases to trimming and J lost 6 bases, with 17 bases between them. CDR3 protein: CATNSRGTSDTQYF. The CDR3 DNA reads TGTGCCACCAATAGCCGCGGGACTTCCGATACGCAGTATTTT.

This clonotype came up many times. The chain links TRBV29-1 to TRBJ2-7, with D hard to call. This CDR3 comprises 11 residues. Trimming shortened V by 1 base and J by 3 bases, and 4 bases separated the two germline ends. The V gene's germline CDR1 is SQVTM and CDR2 ANQGSEA. CDR3 in amino acids: CSVEGYYEQYF. As DNA, the CDR3 is TGCAGCGTTGAAGGTTACTACGAGCAGTACTTC.